This TCR beta chain was identified during a study of response to subunit inactivated influenza vaccine. General study points: Authors suggested few new T cells are recruited by each seasonal influenza vaccination.

TCRdb reprocessed the RT-PCR reads with MiXCR, giving one entry per CDR3 protein. The sample shows about 540,000 distinct CDR3 sequences, 20% to 25% of them seen only once. There are 14 residues in the CDR3. CDR1 and CDR2 (germline): ENHRY, SYGVKD. The V end lost 6 bases, the J end lost 6 bases, and 18 bases lay between the germline ends. A note on this clonotype: Its antigen is currently unknown.

These data also featured in a second study, about T cells expressing NK-cell markers. Per that study: Scientists made TCR beta cDNA using 5'RACE template switching with UMIs. Top CD8+ clonotypes included the dominant CD3+CD56+NKG2C+ clonotypes in 5 or 6 donors. The CD3+CD56-NKG2C+ fraction was also led by these clonotypes in several donors.

The sequences come from CD4+ T cells sorted from PBMCs, collected 11 to 12 days after vaccination. This chain joins TRBV10-3 and TRBJ2-7; tentative D call: TRBD2 (5 bases). The clonotype originates from a man aged 45-65 years who received an inactivated influenza vaccine. This chain's CDR3 is CAIRQSGKASEQYF. CDR3 bases: TGTGCCATCAGACAAAGCGGAAAAGCCTCCGAGCAGTACTTC.